This T cell receptor (beta chain) was sequenced during a study of blood T cell repertoires in COVID-19. Study-level background: Sources were T cells, B-cell-depleted T cells, or PBMCs; the material itself was cDNA or gDNA.

Profiled with immunoSEQ multiplex PCR; TCRdb holds only in-frame clones, not every one. The table records about 420,000 clones, 70% to 90% of them present only once. The CDR3 runs to 13 residues. The trim removed 4 bases at V and 3 bases at J, leaving 2 bases unmatched. Enrolment of Seattle patients took place during active infection, and they were followed longitudinally. The chain employs TRBV12-3 or TRBV12-4 and TRBJ2-7; 8 nucleotides align to TRBD1. The sequenced sample consisted of peripheral blood. This receptor was taken from a man aged 18 to 30 with COVID-19, enrolled during active disease. CDR3 in DNA: TGTGCCAGCAGTTATGGACAGGGCTACGAGCAGTACTTC. Translated, it gives CASSYGQGYEQYF.